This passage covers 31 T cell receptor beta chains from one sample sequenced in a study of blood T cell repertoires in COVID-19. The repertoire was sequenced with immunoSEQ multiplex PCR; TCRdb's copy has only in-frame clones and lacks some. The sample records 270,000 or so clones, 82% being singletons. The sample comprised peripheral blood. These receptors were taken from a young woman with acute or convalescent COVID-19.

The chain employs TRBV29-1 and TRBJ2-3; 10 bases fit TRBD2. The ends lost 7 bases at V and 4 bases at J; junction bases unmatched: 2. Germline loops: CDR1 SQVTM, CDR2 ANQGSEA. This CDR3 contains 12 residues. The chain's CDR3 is CSAGTSADTQYF. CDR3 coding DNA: TGCAGCGCAGGGACTAGCGCAGATACGCAGTATTTT.

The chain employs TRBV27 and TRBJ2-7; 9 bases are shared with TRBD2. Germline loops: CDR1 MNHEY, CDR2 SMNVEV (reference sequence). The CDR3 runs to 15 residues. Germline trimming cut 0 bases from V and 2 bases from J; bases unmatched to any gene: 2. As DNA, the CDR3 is TGTGCCAGCAGTTTATCGCCTAGCGGGACCTACGAGCAGTACTTC. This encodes CASSLSPSGTYEQYF.

The DNA for the CDR3 is TGTGCCAGCAGTGAACAAGCTAGCGAATACGACGAGCAGTACTTC. Translating gives CASSEQASEYDEQYF. This rearrangement joins TRBV25-1 to TRBJ2-7; TRBD2 might be the D (6 bases). V was clipped by 2 bases and J by 5 bases, with 16 bases between them. Germline lookup yields CDR1 MGHDK and CDR2 SYGVNS. The CDR3 is 15 amino acids.

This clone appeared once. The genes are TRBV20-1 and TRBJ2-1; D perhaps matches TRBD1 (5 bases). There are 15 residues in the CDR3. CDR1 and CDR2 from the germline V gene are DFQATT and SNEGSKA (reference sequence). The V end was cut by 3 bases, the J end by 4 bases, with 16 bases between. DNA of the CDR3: TGCAGTGCTAGTCCGGCACCTAGGGGTTACAATGAGCAGTTCTTC. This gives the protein CSASPAPRGYNEQFF.

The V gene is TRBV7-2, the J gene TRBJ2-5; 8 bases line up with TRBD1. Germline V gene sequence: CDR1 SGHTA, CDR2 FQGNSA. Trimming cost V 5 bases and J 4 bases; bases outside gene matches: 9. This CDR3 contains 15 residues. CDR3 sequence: CASSPGQGGGETQYF. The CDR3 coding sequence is TGTGCCAGCAGCCCAGGACAGGGAGGAGGAGAGACCCAGTACTTC.

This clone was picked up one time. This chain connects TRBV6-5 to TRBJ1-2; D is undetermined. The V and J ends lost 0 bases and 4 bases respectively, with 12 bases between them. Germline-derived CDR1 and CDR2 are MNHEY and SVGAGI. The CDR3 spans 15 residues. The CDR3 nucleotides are TGTGCCAGCAGTTACTCGAGCGGGGTTGGCTATGGCTACACCTTC. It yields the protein CASSYSSGVGYGYTF.

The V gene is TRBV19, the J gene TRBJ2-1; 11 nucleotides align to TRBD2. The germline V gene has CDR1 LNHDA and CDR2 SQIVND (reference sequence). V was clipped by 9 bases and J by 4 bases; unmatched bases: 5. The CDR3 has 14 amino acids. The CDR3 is CASRLAGSYNEQFF. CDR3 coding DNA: TGTGCCAGCAGACTAGCGGGATCATACAATGAGCAGTTCTTC.

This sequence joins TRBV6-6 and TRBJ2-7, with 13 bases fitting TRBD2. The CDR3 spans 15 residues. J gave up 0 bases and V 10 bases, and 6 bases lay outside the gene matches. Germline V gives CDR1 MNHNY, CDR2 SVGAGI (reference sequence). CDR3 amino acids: CATMGTSGNSYEQYF. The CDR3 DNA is TGTGCCACCATGGGGACTAGCGGGAACTCCTACGAGCAGTACTTC.

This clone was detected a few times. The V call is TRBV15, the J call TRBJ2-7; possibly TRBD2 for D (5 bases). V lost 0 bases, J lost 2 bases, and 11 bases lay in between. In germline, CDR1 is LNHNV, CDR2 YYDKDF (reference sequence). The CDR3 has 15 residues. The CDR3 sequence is CATSREGSVAYEQYF. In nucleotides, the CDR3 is TGTGCCACCAGCAGAGAGGGTAGCGTGGCCTACGAGCAGTACTTC.

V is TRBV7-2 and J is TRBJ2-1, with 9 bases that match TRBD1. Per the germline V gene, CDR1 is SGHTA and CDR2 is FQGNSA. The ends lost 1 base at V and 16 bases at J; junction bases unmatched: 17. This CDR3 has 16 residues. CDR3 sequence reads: CASSLVLGTGTSFVFF. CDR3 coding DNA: TGTGCCAGCAGCTTAGTCCTGGGGACAGGGACTTCGTTTGTTTTCTTC.

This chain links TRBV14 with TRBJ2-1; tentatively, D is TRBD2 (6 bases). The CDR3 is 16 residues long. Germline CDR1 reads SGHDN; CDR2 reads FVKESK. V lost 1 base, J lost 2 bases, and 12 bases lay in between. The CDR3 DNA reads TGTGCCAGCAGCCAAGGGCGGGGAGTCCCCTACAATGAGCAGTTCTTC. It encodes CASSQGRGVPYNEQFF.

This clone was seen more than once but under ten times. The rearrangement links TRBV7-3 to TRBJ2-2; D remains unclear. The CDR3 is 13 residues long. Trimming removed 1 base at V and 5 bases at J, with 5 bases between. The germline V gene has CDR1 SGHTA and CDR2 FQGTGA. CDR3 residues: CASSLSGTGELFF. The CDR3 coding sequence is TGTGCCAGCAGCTTAAGCGGAACCGGGGAGCTGTTTTTT.

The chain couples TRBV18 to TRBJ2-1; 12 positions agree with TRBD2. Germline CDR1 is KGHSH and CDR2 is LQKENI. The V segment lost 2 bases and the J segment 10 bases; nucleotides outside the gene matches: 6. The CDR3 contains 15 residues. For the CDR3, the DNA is TGTGCCAGCTCACCAGCTAGCGGGAGGGCGGGAGAGCAGTTCTTC. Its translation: CASSPASGRAGEQFF.

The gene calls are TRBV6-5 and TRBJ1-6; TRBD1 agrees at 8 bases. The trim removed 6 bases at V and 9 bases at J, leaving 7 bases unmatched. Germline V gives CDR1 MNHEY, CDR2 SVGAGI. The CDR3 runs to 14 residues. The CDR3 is CASSGTGLISPLHF. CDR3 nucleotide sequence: TGTGCCAGCAGCGGGACAGGTCTAATTTCACCCCTCCACTTT.

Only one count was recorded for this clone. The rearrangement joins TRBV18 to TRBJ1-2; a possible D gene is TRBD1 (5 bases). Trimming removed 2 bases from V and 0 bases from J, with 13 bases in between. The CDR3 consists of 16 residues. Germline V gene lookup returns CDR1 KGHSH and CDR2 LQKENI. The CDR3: CASSPMTQATNYGYTF. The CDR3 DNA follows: TGTGCCAGCTCACCAATGACACAGGCAACTAACTATGGCTACACCTTC.

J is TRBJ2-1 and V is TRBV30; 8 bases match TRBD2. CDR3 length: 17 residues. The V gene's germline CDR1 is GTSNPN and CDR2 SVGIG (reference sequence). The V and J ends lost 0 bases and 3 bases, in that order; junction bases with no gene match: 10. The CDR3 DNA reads TGTGCCTGGAGTGTCTGGCTAGCGGGTCCGAACTACAATGAGCAGTTCTTC. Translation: CAWSVWLAGPNYNEQFF.

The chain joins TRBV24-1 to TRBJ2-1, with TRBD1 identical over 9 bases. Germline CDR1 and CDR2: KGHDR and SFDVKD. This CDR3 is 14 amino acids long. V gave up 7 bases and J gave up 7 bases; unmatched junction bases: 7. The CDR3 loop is CATRSGQGGNEQFF. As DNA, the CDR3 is TGTGCCACCAGATCGGGACAGGGCGGGAATGAGCAGTTCTTC.

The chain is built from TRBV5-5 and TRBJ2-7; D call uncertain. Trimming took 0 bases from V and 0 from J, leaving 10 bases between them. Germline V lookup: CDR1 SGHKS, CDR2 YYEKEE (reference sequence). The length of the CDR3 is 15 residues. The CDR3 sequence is CASSLDRMSSYEQYF. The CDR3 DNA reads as TGTGCCAGCAGCTTGGACAGAATGAGCTCCTACGAGCAGTACTTC. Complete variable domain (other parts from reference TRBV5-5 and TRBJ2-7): DAGVTQSPTHLIKTRGQQVTLRCSPISGHKSVSWYQQVLGQGPQFIFQYYEKEERGRGNFPDRFSARQFPNYSSELNVNALLLGDSALYLCASSLDRMSSYEQYFGPGTRLTVT.

The CDR3 protein is CASSQDVGSPNYGYTF. CDR3 nucleotides: TGCGCCAGCAGCCAAGATGTGGGCAGCCCTAACTATGGCTACACCTTC. The V call is TRBV4-1, the J call TRBJ1-2; D gene unclear. In germline, CDR1 is MGHRA, CDR2 YSYEKL. V was trimmed by 0 bases and J by 0 bases, leaving 11 bases between them. The CDR3 totals 16 residues.

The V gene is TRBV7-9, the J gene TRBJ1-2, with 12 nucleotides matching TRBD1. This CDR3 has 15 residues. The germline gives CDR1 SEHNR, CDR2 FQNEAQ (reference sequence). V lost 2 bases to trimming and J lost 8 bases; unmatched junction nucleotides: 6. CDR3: CASSLTGTGGQGYTF. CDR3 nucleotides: TGTGCCAGCAGCTTAACCGGGACAGGGGGCCAGGGCTACACCTTC. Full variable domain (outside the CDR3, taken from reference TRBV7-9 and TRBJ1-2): DTGVSQNPRHKITKRGQNVTFRCDPISEHNRLYWYRQTLGQGPEFLTYFQNEAQLEKSRLLSDRFSAERPKGSFSTLEIQRTEQGDSAMYLCASSLTGTGGQGYTFGSGTRLTVV.

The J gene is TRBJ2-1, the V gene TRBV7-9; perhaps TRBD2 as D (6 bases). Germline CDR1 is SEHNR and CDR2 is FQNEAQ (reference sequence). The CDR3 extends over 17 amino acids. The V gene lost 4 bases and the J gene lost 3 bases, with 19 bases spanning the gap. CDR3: CASSSSSATVVYNEQFF. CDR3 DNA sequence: TGTGCCAGCAGCTCCTCTAGCGCGACGGTTGTCTACAATGAGCAGTTCTTC.

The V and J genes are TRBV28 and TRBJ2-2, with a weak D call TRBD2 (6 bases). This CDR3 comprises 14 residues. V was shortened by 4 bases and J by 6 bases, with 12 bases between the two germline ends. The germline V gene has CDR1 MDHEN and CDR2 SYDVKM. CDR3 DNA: TGTGCCAGCAGTTCGGGAGTAGACTCCGGGGAGCTGTTTTTT. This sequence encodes CASSSGVDSGELFF.

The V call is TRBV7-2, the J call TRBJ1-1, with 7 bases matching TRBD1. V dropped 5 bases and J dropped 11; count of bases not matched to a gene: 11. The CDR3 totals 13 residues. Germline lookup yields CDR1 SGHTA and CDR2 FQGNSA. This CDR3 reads CASSRGQEPGAFF. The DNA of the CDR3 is TGTGCCAGCAGCCGCGGACAGGAACCGGGTGCTTTCTTT.

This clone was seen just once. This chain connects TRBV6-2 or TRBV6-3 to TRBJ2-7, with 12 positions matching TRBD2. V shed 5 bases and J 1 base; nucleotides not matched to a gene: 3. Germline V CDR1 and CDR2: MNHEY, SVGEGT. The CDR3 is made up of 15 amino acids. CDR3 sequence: CASSPTSGRSYEQYF. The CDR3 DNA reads TGTGCCAGCAGTCCCACTAGCGGGAGGTCCTACGAGCAGTACTTC.

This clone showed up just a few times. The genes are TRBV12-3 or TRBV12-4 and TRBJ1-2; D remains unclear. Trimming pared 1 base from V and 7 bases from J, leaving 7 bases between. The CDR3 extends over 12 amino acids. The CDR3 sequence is CASSLVLAGYTF. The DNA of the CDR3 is TGTGCCAGCAGTTTAGTTCTGGCTGGCTACACCTTC.

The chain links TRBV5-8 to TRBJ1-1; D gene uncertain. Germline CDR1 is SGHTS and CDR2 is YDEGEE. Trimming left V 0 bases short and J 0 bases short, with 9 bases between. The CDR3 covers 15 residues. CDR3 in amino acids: CASSLGRPMNTEAFF. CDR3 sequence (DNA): TGTGCCAGCAGCTTGGGCAGGCCCATGAACACTGAAGCTTTCTTT.

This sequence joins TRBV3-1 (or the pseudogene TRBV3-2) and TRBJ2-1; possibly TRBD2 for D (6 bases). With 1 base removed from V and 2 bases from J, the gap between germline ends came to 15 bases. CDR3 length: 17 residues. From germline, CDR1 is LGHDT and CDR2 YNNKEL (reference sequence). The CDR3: CASSQASGGRPYNEQFF. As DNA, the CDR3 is TGTGCCAGCAGCCAAGCTTCTGGAGGGCGTCCCTACAATGAGCAGTTCTTC.

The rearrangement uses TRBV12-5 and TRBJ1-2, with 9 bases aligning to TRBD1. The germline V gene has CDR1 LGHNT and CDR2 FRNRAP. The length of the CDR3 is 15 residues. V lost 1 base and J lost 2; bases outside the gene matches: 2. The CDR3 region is CASGLGGTGNYGYTF. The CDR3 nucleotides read TGTGCTAGTGGTTTGGGGGGGACAGGGAACTATGGCTACACCTTC. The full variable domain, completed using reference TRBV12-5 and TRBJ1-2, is DARVTQTPRHKVTEMGQEVTMRCQPILGHNTVFWYRQTMMQGLELLAYFRNRAPLDDSGMPKDRFSAEMPDATLATLKIQPSEPRDSAVYFCASGLGGTGNYGYTFGSGTRLTVV.

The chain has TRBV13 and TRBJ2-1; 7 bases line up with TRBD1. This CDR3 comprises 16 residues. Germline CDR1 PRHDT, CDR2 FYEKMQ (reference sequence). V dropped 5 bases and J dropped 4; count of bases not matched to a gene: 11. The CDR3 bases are TGTGCCAGCAGCCCACGACAGGGCTTCGGTTACAATGAGCAGTTCTTC. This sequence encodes CASSPRQGFGYNEQFF.

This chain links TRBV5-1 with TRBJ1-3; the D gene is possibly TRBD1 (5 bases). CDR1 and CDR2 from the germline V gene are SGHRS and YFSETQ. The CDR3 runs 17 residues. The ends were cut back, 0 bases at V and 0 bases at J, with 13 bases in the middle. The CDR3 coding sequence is TGCGCCAGCAGCTTGGCGGGCAGGGCGTTCTCTGGAAACACCATATATTTT. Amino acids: CASSLAGRAFSGNTIYF.

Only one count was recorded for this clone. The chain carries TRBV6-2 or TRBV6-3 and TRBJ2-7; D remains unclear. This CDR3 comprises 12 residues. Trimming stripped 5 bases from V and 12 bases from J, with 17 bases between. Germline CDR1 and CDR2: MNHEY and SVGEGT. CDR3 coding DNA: TGTGCCAGCAGTCCAGCTGCACAGACACGGTACTTC. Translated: CASSPAAQTRYF.